This TCR beta chain was obtained from a study of early T cells in non-severe SARS-CoV-2 infection. A few counts support this clonotype. In TCRdb, the 5' RACE reads were re-called with MiXCR into one record per CDR3 protein. The sample carries approximately 65,000 distinct CDR3 sequences, around 13% recorded once. This CDR3 has 16 residues. Germline V lookup: CDR1 SGHVS, CDR2 FNYEAQ. V was cut by 1 base and J by 2 bases, with 12 bases left in between. Sequenced sample: whole blood. The receptor was derived from an adult who was a healthcare worker with PCR-confirmed SARS-CoV-2 infection or an uninfected control (not recorded which). The chain carries TRBV7-6 and TRBJ1-5; possible D gene TRBD1, 6 bases. The CDR3, as DNA: TGTGCCAGCAGCTTAGGGGGACAAGGAGGCAATCAGCCCCAGCATTTT. Encoded protein: CASSLGGQGGNQPQHF.